The subject of this entry is one T cell receptor (beta chain). Single viable CD3+CD4+CD8-CD45RO+ cells were sorted as the memory CD4+ T cells. The junction had 5 bases not matched to a gene; V was cut back by 5 bases and J by 1 base. Per germline, CDR1 SGHTA and CDR2 FQGNSA. This CDR3 spans 16 amino acids. This record belongs to a study of memory CD4+ T cells and cytomegalovirus serostatus. TCRdb's copy holds only in-frame clones and misses some; the assay was immunoSEQ multiplex PCR. The repertoire includes around 33,000 clones, under 80% of them detected once, and 0.5% to 0.65% sits in the top ten. The J gene is TRBJ2-3, the V gene TRBV7-2; 11 nucleotides line up with TRBD1. This TCR was recovered from an adult in good health and CMV-seronegative. Some clones in this sample may be carry-over from other donors' samples. Material: memory CD4+ T cells from blood. DNA of the CDR3: TGTGCCAGCAGCCCCCGGACAGGGGGCGGCACAGATACGCAGTATTTT. Its translation: CASSPRTGGGTDTQYF. Combining the CDR3 with reference TRBV7-2 and TRBJ2-3 gives the whole variable domain GAGVSQSPSNKVTEKGKDVELRCDPISGHTALYWYRQSLGQGLEFLIYFQGNSAPDKSGLPSDRFSAERTGGSVSTLTIQRTQQEDSAVYLCASSPRTGGGTDTQYFGPGTRLTVL.